The 13 T cell receptor beta chains reported below all come from one sample, sequenced in a study of cytomegalovirus exposure and HLA in healthy donors. The primer mix had 60 Vbeta and 13 Jbeta primers. Data came from immunoSEQ multiplex PCR; TCRdb stores just in-frame clones and leaves some out. Its clone listing holds about 130,000 clones. Material for sequencing was PBMCs. The receptors were gathered from a man aged 18 to 30 in good health and CMV-seronegative.

The chain links TRBV29-1 to TRBJ1-1, with D unclear. Per the germline V gene, CDR1 is SQVTM and CDR2 is ANQGSEA. V was cut by 7 bases and J by 0 bases, with 12 bases left in between. The CDR3 has 13 amino acids. The chain's CDR3 is CSARVKMNTEAFF. The CDR3 DNA sequence: TGCAGCGCCCGGGTTAAAATGAACACTGAAGCTTTCTTT.

The chain recombines TRBV4-1 with TRBJ1-4; the D gene is possibly TRBD1 (6 bases). This CDR3 has 18 amino acids. The V end lost 0 bases, the J end lost 7 bases, and 21 bases lay between the germline ends. The germline CDR1 and CDR2 sequences are MGHRA and YSYEKL. The CDR3 protein is CASSQDVTGQRLGEKLFF. In DNA, the CDR3 is TGCGCCAGCAGCCAAGATGTGACAGGACAACGGTTGGGTGAAAAACTGTTTTTT.

CDR3 DNA: TGTGCCAGTGGACACCGAATTAGCAATCAGCCCCAGCATTTT. Its protein product is CASGHRISNQPQHF. The chain uses TRBV19 and TRBJ1-5; tentatively, D is TRBD1 (5 bases). The CDR3 totals 14 residues. V was clipped by 8 bases and J by 0 bases, with 11 bases between them. Germline V gene lookup returns CDR1 LNHDA and CDR2 SQIVND (reference sequence).

This chain connects TRBV7-2 to TRBJ1-3; TRBD1 might be the D (5 bases). CDR3 length equals 15 residues. The germline V gene has CDR1 SGHTA and CDR2 FQGNSA. Trimming took 4 bases from V and 1 from J, leaving 11 bases between them. CDR3 protein: CASSSLGGSGNTIYF. DNA for the CDR3: TGTGCCAGCAGCTCCCTGGGGGGTTCTGGAAACACCATATATTTT.

The chain employs TRBV6-4 and TRBJ2-7; TRBD2 matches at 7 bases. The germline gives CDR1 MRHNA, CDR2 SNTAGT. The CDR3 covers 14 residues. Trimming took 5 bases from V and 0 from J; bases not matched to a gene: 4. The CDR3 region is CASSPASGSYEQYF. CDR3 in DNA: TGTGCCAGCAGTCCAGCTAGCGGCTCCTACGAGCAGTACTTC.

The chain couples TRBV13 to TRBJ2-5; 9 bases are shared with TRBD1. Germline V gives CDR1 PRHDT, CDR2 FYEKMQ (reference sequence). The V and J ends lost 3 bases and 5 bases, in that order; junction bases with no gene match: 7. The CDR3 has 15 residues. CDR3 coding DNA: TGTGCCAGCAGCTTCTTGGGACAGGGCAAGGAGACCCAGTACTTC. Amino acids: CASSFLGQGKETQYF. Full variable domain (rest looked up from reference TRBV13 and TRBJ2-5): AAGVIQSPRHLIKEKRETATLKCYPIPRHDTVYWYQQGPGQDPQFLISFYEKMQSDKGSIPDRFSAQQFSDYHSELNMSSLELGDSALYFCASSFLGQGKETQYFGPGTRLLVL.

This chain joins TRBV28 and TRBJ1-2, with D perhaps matching TRBD1 (5 bases). The CDR3 has 16 amino acids. Between the trimmed V and J ends, which lost 6 bases and 8 bases, there was a span of 25 bases. Germline-derived CDR1 and CDR2 are MDHEN and SYDVKM. CDR3 sequence (DNA): TGTGCCAGCAGCCCGGGGGTCAGGGATTTACGTTGGGGCTACACCTTC. Residues: CASSPGVRDLRWGYTF.

The J gene is TRBJ1-1, the V gene TRBV27, with a weak D call TRBD1 (6 bases). The V gene's germline CDR1 is MNHEY and CDR2 SMNVEV (reference sequence). The CDR3 has 13 residues. Trimming shortened V by 6 bases and J by 1 base, and 9 bases separated the two germline ends. The CDR3 here is CASRDSPNTEAFF. CDR3 sequence (DNA): TGTGCCAGCAGGGACAGTCCGAACACTGAAGCTTTCTTT.

This chain connects TRBV28 to TRBJ2-7; TRBD1 is a possible D gene (6 bases). Between the trimmed V and J ends, which lost 1 base and 3 bases, there was a span of 13 bases. The CDR3 runs 15 residues. The germline V gene has CDR1 MDHEN and CDR2 SYDVKM. In nucleotides, the CDR3 is TGTGCCAGCAGTTTATCCGGACAGATTAACTACGAGCAGTACTTC. Translation: CASSLSGQINYEQYF.

The rearrangement joins TRBV9 to TRBJ1-2; the D gene is possibly TRBD1 (5 bases). Trimming removed 2 bases from V and 4 bases from J, with 18 bases in between. The CDR3 consists of 16 residues. Germline V lookup: CDR1 SGDLS, CDR2 YYNGEE. CDR3 loop: CASSVALGQSAYGYTF. DNA of the CDR3: TGTGCCAGCAGCGTCGCCTTGGGGCAGTCCGCCTATGGCTACACCTTC.

The CDR3 coding sequence is TGTGCCAGCAGTTTGTGGACAGGGCAGAACACTGAAGCTTTCTTT. Its protein is CASSLWTGQNTEAFF. The chain carries TRBV28 and TRBJ1-1; 8 positions agree with TRBD1. Germline CDR1 reads MDHEN; CDR2 reads SYDVKM. V dropped 3 bases and J dropped 1; count of bases not matched to a gene: 4. The CDR3 is made up of 15 amino acids. Looking up the rest from reference TRBV28 and TRBJ1-1 gives the full variable domain: DVKVTQSSRYLVKRTGEKVFLECVQDMDHENMFWYRQDPGLGLRLIYFSYDVKMKEKGDIPEGYSVSREKKERFSLILESASTNQTSMYLCASSLWTGQNTEAFFGQGTRLTVV.

The V and J genes are TRBV6-5 and TRBJ2-2; D is possibly TRBD1 (5 bases). With 5 bases removed from V and 4 bases from J, the gap between germline ends came to 11 bases. This CDR3 is built from 14 residues. The germline gives CDR1 MNHEY, CDR2 SVGAGI. CDR3 in amino acids: CASSATVITGELFF. The DNA for the CDR3 is TGTGCCAGCAGTGCGACAGTGATCACCGGGGAGCTGTTTTTT.

Regarding this clone: This sample includes further DNA sequences coding for the same CDR3. This chain's CDR3 is CASSLGQNTEAFF. In DNA, the CDR3 is TGTGCCAGCAGCCTAGGACAGAACACTGAAGCTTTCTTT. J is TRBJ1-1 and V is TRBV7-2; D is perhaps TRBD1 (5 bases). Trimming left V 5 bases short and J 1 base short, with 8 bases between. This CDR3 contains 13 residues. Germline loops: CDR1 SGHTA, CDR2 FQGNSA.